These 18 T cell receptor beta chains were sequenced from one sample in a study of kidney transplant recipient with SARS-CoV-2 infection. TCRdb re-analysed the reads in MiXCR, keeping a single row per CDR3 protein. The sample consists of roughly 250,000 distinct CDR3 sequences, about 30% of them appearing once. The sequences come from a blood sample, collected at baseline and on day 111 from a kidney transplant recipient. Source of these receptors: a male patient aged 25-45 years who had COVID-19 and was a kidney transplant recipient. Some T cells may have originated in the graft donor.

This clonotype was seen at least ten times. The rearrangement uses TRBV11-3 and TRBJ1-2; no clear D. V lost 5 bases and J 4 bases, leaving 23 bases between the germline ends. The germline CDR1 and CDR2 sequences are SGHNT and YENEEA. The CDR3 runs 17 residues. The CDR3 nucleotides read TGTGCCAGCAGCCGAATGGTCGATCTCGGAAAGACCTATGGCTACACCTTC. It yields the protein CASSRMVDLGKTYGYTF.

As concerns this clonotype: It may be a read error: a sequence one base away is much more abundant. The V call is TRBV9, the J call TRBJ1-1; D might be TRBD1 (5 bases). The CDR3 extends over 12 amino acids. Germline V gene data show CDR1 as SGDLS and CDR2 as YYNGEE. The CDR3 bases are TGTACCAGCAGCGTAGATTTGACAGAGGCTTTCTTT. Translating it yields CTSSVDLTEAFF.

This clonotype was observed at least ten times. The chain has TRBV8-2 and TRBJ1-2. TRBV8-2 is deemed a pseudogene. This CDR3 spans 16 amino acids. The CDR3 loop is CGSSGGDSRKTYGYTF. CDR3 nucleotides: TGTGGCAGTTCAGGCGGTGATAGCCGAAAGACCTATGGCTACACCTTC.

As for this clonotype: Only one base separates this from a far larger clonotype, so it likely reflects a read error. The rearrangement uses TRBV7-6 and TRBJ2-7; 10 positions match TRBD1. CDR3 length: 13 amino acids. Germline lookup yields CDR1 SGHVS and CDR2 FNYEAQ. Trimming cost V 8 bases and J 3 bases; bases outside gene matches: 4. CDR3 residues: CASRWDRGYEQYF. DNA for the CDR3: TGTGCCAGCCGCTGGGACAGGGGCTACGAGCAGTACTTC. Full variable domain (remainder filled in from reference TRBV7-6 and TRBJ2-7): GAGVSQSPRYKVTKRGQDVALRCDPISGHVSLYWYRQALGQGPEFLTYFNYEAQQDKSGLPNDRFSAERPEGSISTLTIQRTEQRDSAMYRCASRWDRGYEQYFGPGTRLTVT.

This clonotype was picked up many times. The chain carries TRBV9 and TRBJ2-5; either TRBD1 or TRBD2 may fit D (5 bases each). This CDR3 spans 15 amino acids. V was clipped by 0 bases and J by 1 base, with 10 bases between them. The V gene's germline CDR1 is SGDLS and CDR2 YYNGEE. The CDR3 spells CASSVGRTSQETQYF. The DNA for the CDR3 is TGTGCCAGCAGCGTAGGGAGGACATCCCAAGAGACCCAGTACTTC.

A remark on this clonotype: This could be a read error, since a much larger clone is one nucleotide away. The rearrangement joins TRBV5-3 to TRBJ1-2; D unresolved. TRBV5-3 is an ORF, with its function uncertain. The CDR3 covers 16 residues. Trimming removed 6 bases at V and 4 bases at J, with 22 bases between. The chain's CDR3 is CARIGTVMRKTYGYTF. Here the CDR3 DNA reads TGTGCCAGAATAGGAACAGTGATGAGAAAGACCTATGGCTACACCTTC.

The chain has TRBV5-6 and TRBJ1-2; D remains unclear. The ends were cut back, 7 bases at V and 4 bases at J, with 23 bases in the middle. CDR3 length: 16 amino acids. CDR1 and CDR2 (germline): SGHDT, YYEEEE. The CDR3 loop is CASSSYNSRKAYGYTF. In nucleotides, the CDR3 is TGTGCCAGCTCCAGCTACAATAGTCGAAAGGCCTATGGCTACACCTTC.

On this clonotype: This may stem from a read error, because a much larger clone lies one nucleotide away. For the CDR3, the DNA is TGTGCCGGCAGCCTTTGGAGGTTTACCCGAAAGACCTATGGCTACACCTTC. Protein product: CAGSLWRFTRKTYGYTF. The chain joins TRBV7-8 to TRBJ1-2, with D uncertain. CDR1 is SGHVS and CDR2 is FQNEAQ in the germline V gene. The CDR3 is 17 residues long.

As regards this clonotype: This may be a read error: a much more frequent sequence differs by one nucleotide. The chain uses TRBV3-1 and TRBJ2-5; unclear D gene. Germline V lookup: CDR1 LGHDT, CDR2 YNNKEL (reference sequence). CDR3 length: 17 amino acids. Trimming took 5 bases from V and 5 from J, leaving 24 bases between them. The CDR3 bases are TGTGCCAGCAGCATGAGCGATCCCATTTCTTCCTCTGAGACCCAGTACTTC. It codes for CASSMSDPISSSETQYF.

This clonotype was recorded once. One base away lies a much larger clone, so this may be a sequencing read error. This CDR3 is CASSLGIPQEGKLFF. The CDR3 DNA is TGCGCCAGCAGCTTAGGTATCCCCCAGGAGGGAAAACTGTTTTTT. V gene TRBV5-1 combines with J gene TRBJ1-4; D ambiguous. The V end was cut by 2 bases, the J end by 10 bases, with 18 bases between. Germline values: CDR1 SGHRS, CDR2 YFSETQ. There are 15 residues in the CDR3.

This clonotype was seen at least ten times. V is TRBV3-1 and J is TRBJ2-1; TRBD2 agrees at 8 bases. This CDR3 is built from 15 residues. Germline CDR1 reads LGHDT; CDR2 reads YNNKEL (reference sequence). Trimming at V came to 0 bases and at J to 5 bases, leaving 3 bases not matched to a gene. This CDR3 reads CASSQDSGSHNEQFF. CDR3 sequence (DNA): TGTGCCAGCAGCCAAGACAGCGGGAGTCACAATGAGCAGTTCTTC.

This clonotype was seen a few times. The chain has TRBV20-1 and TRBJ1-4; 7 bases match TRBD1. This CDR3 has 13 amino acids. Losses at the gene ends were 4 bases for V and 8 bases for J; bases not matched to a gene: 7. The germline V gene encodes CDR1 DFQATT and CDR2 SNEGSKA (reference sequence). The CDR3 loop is CSAKETGREKLFF. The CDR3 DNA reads TGCAGTGCTAAGGAGACAGGGCGGGAAAAACTGTTTTTT.

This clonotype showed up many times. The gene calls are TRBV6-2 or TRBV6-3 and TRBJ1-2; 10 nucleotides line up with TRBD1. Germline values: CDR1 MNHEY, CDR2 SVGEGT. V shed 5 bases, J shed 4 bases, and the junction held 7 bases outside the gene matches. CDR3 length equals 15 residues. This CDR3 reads CASSNRDRGIYGYTF. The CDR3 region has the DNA TGTGCCAGCAGTAACCGGGACAGGGGAATCTATGGCTACACCTTC.

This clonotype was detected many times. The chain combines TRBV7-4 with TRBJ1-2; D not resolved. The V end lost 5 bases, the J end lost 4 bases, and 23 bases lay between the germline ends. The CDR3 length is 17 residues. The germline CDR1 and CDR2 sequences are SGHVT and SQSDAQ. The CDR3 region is CASSVSDSARKTYGYTF. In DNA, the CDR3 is TGTGCCAGCAGCGTTAGTGATTCAGCTCGAAAGACCTATGGCTACACCTTC. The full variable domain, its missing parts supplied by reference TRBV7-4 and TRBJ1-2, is GAGVSQSPRYKVAKRGRDVALRCDSISGHVTLYWYRQTLGQGSEVLTYSQSDAQRDKSGRPSGRFSAERPERSVSTLKIQRTEQGDSAVYLCASSVSDSARKTYGYTFGSGTRLTVV.

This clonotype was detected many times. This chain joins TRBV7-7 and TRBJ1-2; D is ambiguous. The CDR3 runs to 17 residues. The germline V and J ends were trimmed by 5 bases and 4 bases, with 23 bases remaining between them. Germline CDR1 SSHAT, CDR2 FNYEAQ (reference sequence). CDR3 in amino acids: CASSKKPKCRKTYGYTF. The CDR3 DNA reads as TGTGCCAGCAGCAAAAAGCCTAAGTGCCGAAAGACCTATGGCTACACCTTC. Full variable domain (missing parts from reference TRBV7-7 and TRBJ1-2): GAGVSQSPRYKVTKRGQDVTLRCDPISSHATLYWYQQALGQGPEFLTYFNYEAQPDKSGLPSDRFSAERPEGSISTLTIQRTEQRDSAMYRCASSKKPKCRKTYGYTFGSGTRLTVV.

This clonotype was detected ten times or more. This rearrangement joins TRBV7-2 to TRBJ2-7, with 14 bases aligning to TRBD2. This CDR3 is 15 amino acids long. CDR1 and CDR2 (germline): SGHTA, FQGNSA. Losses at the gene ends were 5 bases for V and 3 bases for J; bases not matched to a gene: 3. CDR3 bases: TGTGCCAGCAGCATGGGGACTAGCGGGGGCTACGAGCAGTACTTC. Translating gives CASSMGTSGGYEQYF.

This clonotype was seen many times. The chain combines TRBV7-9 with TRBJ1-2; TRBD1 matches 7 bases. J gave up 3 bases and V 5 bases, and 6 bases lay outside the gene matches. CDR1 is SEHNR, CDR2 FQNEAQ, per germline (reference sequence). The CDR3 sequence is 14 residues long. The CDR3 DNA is TGTGCCAGCAGCCTACAGGGGACCGACTATGGCTACACCTTC. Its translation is CASSLQGTDYGYTF.

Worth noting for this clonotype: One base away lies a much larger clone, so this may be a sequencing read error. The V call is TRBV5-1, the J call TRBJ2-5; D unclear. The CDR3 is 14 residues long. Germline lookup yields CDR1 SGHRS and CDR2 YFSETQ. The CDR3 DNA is TGCGCCAGCAGCTGGGTCGTGGGGAAAGAGGCCCAGTACTTC. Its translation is CASSWVVGKEAQYF.